Described below is a single TCR beta chain sequence and its context. The data derive from a study of blood T cell repertoires in COVID-19. Overall study: The United States, Italy and Spain were the sources of the acute and convalescent COVID-19 samples.

Deletions cut 1 base from V and 2 bases from J, with 3 bases between. This CDR3 is 12 amino acids long. Per the study methods: Amplification of reference gene primers was used by the study to estimate nucleated cell counts. Only in-frame clones appear in the TCRdb table, and some are missing; sequencing was by immunoSEQ multiplex PCR. The V and J calls and clone size were taken over from that table, and D and trimming were inferred from the DNA. The repertoire holds 150,000 to 200,000 clones, with almost 80% as singletons. Sequenced sample: peripheral blood. The TCR originated in a woman aged 70-85 years with acute or convalescent COVID-19. This chain links TRBV12-3 or TRBV12-4 with TRBJ2-7; D ambiguous. CDR3 coding DNA: TGTGCCAGCAGTTTAGACACCTACGAGCAGTACTTC. Protein: CASSLDTYEQYF.